This T cell receptor beta chain derives from a study of blood T cell repertoires in COVID-19. Measured with immunoSEQ multiplex PCR; TCRdb has only the in-frame clones, and not every one. The sample includes some 220,000 clones, roughly 85% of them seen just once. CDR1 KGHDR and CDR2 SFDVKD come from the germline V gene. The CDR3 is made up of 16 amino acids. V shed 4 bases, J shed 0 bases, and the junction held 1 base outside the gene matches. The sequence was collected from a woman in her 70s with COVID-19, enrolled during active disease. Specimen: peripheral blood. The chain joins TRBV24-1 to TRBJ2-1, with 11 bases that match TRBD2. CDR3 DNA: TGTGCCACCAGTGAGACTAGCGGGGCCTCCTACAATGAGCAGTTCTTC. Its protein product is CATSETSGASYNEQFF.